This T cell receptor beta chain stems from a study of cytomegalovirus exposure and HLA in healthy donors. With 7 bases removed from V and 2 bases from J, the gap between germline ends came to 12 bases. The CDR3 is made up of 13 amino acids. Germline lookup yields CDR1 SNHLY and CDR2 FYNNEI. The PCR had 60 Vbeta and 13 Jbeta primers. The protocol was immunoSEQ multiplex PCR, while the TCRdb copy is restricted to in-frame clones and leaves out a portion. Here the sample table reports fewer than 50,000 clones. Sequencing was carried out using PBMCs. The chain links TRBV2 to TRBJ2-7, with a possible D match to TRBD1 (5 bases). The receptor was derived from a male donor in good health and CMV-seronegative. Written as DNA, the CDR3 is TGTGCCAGCATTCAGGGTGGGGCCTACGAGCAGTACTTC. It encodes CASIQGGAYEQYF.